This T cell receptor beta chain appears in the sequencing data of a study of shared clonotypes between healthy human individuals (dated by TCRdb to 2019 to 2021). Describing the broader study: The cohort included three men and a couple of women between 18 and 49 years of age. Per donor, three plates each were used for CD4 naive and CD4 memory, two for CD8 naive, and one for CD8 memory. To estimate repertoire size and how much clonotype sharing occurs between individuals, the study deeply sequenced the blood TCR repertoires of several healthy adults. To increase sequencing depth and limit assay-specific biases, TCR repertoire library preparation and sequencing were carried out by different laboratories using diverse techniques. Per donor, leukapheresis produced somewhere between about 0.85 and 10 billion PBMCs. Here is what the overall study found, with its caveats: Naive subsets generally had larger estimated clonotype richness than memory subsets. Because the study included only a small number of donors, the genetic and exposure-history diversity represented was limited. Based on pairwise subsampling, the degree of clonotype sharing among donors was expected to be affected by sequencing depth. Compared with non-shared clonotypes, the clonotypes found in all four sorted-subset donors had higher generation probabilities. Even with the large sequencing depth, rarefaction of the sorted-subset datasets indicated that sequencing was incomplete. Sharing across a few donors was observed for approximately 5% of naive CD4, 3% to 3.5% of naive CD8, 2% to 2.5% of memory CD4, and about 0.4% of memory CD8 clonotypes. Sampling was restricted to blood, and TCR repertoires in tissue are likely to differ from TCR repertoires in blood.

Note on this clone: Its antigen is still unknown. It has no much larger one-base neighbor in the sample; base qualities were not kept.

Using the deep immunoSEQ assay, TCR CDR3 regions were amplified from genomic DNA by multiplex PCR. For each cell subset, the extracted genomic DNA was distributed evenly across all wells of several immunoSEQ 96-well plates, and each plate served as one replicate. Each replicate PCR for sorted subsets received approximately 200 ng genomic DNA, equal to roughly 33,000 T cell genomes. Purified libraries were measured with a Qubit 3.0 fluorometer, size-checked on a Bioanalyzer 2100, and measured again with the KAPA Library Quantification kit. A separate single-read 150-cycle Illumina NextSeq 550 flow cell was used to sequence each immunoSEQ 96-well plate. Under the source paper's analysis protocol: The immunoSEQ output contained only junctional sequences without quality scores, so filtering could not match that applied to full-length reads. Sequences were annotated with PyIR, a Python wrapper for IgBLAST v1.9, and V/J genes and CDR3 were assigned using IMGT germline references. Reads with weak V/J assignments (E-value above 1e-6), missing CDR3, stop codons, out-of-frame junctions, or ambiguous translated residues were removed. V3J clonotypes were defined as sequences sharing the same inferred V gene, J gene, and CDR3 amino acid sequence. The percentage overlap between two repertoires was calculated by dividing the number of shared unique clonotypes by the size of the smaller repertoire. Repertoire richness was assessed with RTK rarefaction, the Chao1 estimator, and Recon v2.1 estimates of unobserved clonotypes. Generation probabilities for all TCRbeta clonotypes obtained by the gDNA method from a few donors were computed using OLGA. Drawn from immuneACCESS, this table holds only the in-frame rearrangements with V and J called that TCRdb kept. Clones are partly lost; checked studies trace under half to an unresolved V gene and leave the rest unexplained. V and J calls and clone size are copied from that table; D and trimming were computed from the DNA. The table for this sample lists some 2.4 million clones; more than 85% of them were counted only once. About 0.34% of the sample is held by the ten biggest clonotypes.

The CDR3 holds 14 amino acids from the cysteine to the phenylalanine. Only the CDR3 DNA stays, 42 bases, in frame from base 1. In the germline V gene, CDR1 corresponds to SQVTM and CDR2 to ANQGSEA. Deletion took 7 bases off V and 0 bases off J, with a span of 16 bases between the germline ends. The donors were healthy, HIV-negative adults who had no recently reported acute infections or vaccinations. Every donor was a Caucasian adult residing in Nashville, Tennessee, USA. CD4+ T cells were enriched by magnetic negative selection, after which naive cells were positively selected on CD45RA and the negative fraction was taken as the memory subset. After blood collection by leukapheresis, PBMCs were isolated using Ficoll-Histopaque density gradient centrifugation and then cryopreserved in the vapor phase of liquid nitrogen. Analytical flow cytometry was used to check the purity and quantity of each magnetically sorted T cell population. From each sorted fraction, genomic DNA was isolated and quantified by UV absorbance on a Nanodrop 2000c.

Sequenced input: naive CD4+ T cells from PBMCs. The sample's cell subset or site label, in plain terms: CD45RA+ positively selected. This sequence originates from a man aged 18 to 29 in good health. Some clones in this sample may be carry-over from other donors' samples. The V and J genes are TRBV29-1 and TRBJ2-7; the D region may be TRBD1 or TRBD2, each matching 6 bases equally. The sequenced DNA: TGCAGCGCGGGGGCCGGGCCTAGCTCCTACGAGCAGTACTTC. This sequence encodes CSAGAGPSSYEQYF.